These 26 T cell receptor beta chains were sequenced from one sample in a study of blood T cell repertoires in COVID-19. TCRdb keeps only in-frame clones here, not all; method: immunoSEQ multiplex PCR. The table includes more than 70,000 clones, less than 90% detected once. The sample was peripheral blood. Receptor source: a man aged 60 to 69 with acute or convalescent COVID-19.

In its sample, this clone was seen a few times. The genes are TRBV5-1 and TRBJ2-7; D possibly corresponds to TRBD2 (5 bases). The CDR3 loop spans 16 amino acids. The ends were cut back, 1 base at V and 0 bases at J, with 14 bases in the middle. Germline CDR1 and CDR2: SGHRS and YFSETQ. The CDR3 spells CASSLSPGLSSYEQYF. In DNA, the CDR3 is TGCGCCAGCAGCTTGTCCCCGGGGTTGAGCTCCTACGAGCAGTACTTC. The complete variable domain, with remaining parts taken from reference TRBV5-1 and TRBJ2-7, reads KAGVTQTPRYLIKTRGQQVTLSCSPISGHRSVSWYQQTPGQGLQFLFEYFSETQRNKGNFPGRFSGRQFSNSRSEMNVSTLELGDSALYLCASSLSPGLSSYEQYFGPGTRLTVT.

The chain links TRBV6-1 to TRBJ1-1, with 7 positions matching TRBD1. V was clipped by 1 base and J by 5 bases; unmatched bases: 1. The CDR3 length is 13 residues. Germline values: CDR1 MNHNS, CDR2 SASEGT. DNA for the CDR3: TGTGCCAGCAGTGAAGAGGGGGCGACTGAAGCTTTCTTT. Translated: CASSEEGATEAFF.

This clone has more than one count but fewer than ten. The chain combines TRBV24-1 with TRBJ1-4; tentatively, D is TRBD1 (5 bases). This CDR3 spans 15 amino acids. Germline CDR1 is KGHDR and CDR2 is SFDVKD. The V gene lost 3 bases and the J gene lost 8 bases, with 15 bases spanning the gap. The CDR3 spells CATSDPRQKPEKLFF. The CDR3 DNA reads as TGTGCCACCAGTGATCCGCGACAGAAACCCGAAAAACTGTTTTTT.

The chain carries TRBV3-1 (or the pseudogene TRBV3-2) and TRBJ1-1; D perhaps matches TRBD1 (5 bases). Between the trimmed V and J ends, which lost 1 base and 10 bases, there was a span of 13 bases. The germline V gene has CDR1 LGHDT and CDR2 YNNKEL (reference sequence). The CDR3 length is 13 residues. The CDR3 protein is CASSQGSSGIAFF. In DNA, the CDR3 is TGTGCCAGCAGCCAAGGGAGTTCAGGGATAGCTTTCTTT.

The CDR3: CASSSQFVASTDTQYF. The CDR3 bases are TGTGCCAGCAGCAGTCAATTCGTAGCGAGCACAGATACGCAGTATTTT. V gene TRBV5-5 combines with J gene TRBJ2-3; perhaps TRBD2 as D (5 bases). V dropped 4 bases and J dropped 0 bases, with 15 bases sitting between them. The CDR3 is 16 residues long. From germline, CDR1 is SGHKS and CDR2 YYEKEE (reference sequence).

This sequence joins TRBV5-4 and TRBJ2-6, with TRBD1 matching over 11 bases. Germline assignment: CDR1 SGHNT and CDR2 YYREEE (reference sequence). Trimming took 4 bases from V and 1 from J; bases not matched to a gene: 7. This CDR3 region has 18 residues. The CDR3 nucleotides read TGTGCCAGCAGCCCCGGACGGGACAGGGGGTCTGGGGCCAACGTCCTGACTTTC. As protein: CASSPGRDRGSGANVLTF.

The chain is built from TRBV3-1 (or the pseudogene TRBV3-2) and TRBJ2-1, with no clear D. The CDR3 covers 13 residues. Germline V gene sequence: CDR1 LGHDT, CDR2 YNNKEL (reference sequence). V dropped 1 base and J dropped 4 bases, with 5 bases sitting between them. In DNA form, the CDR3 reads TGTGCCAGCAGCCAAGTTGTATACAATGAGCAGTTCTTC. Its translation is CASSQVVYNEQFF.

This sequence joins TRBV4-1 and TRBJ1-6; D uncertain. Trimming removed 3 bases at V and 5 bases at J, with 11 bases between. Germline CDR1 is MGHRA and CDR2 is YSYEKL. The CDR3 is 15 residues long. The CDR3 DNA reads TGCGCCAGCAGCCAGGCGACACCAAATAATTCACCCCTCCACTTT. This encodes CASSQATPNNSPLHF.

The chain uses TRBV3-1 (or the pseudogene TRBV3-2) and TRBJ1-3; D gene ambiguous. This CDR3 is 17 amino acids long. Germline V gene lookup returns CDR1 LGHDT and CDR2 YNNKEL (reference sequence). Trimming cost V 3 bases and J 0 bases, with 15 bases left between them. This CDR3 is CASSQVLSGNSGNTIYF. CDR3 bases: TGTGCCAGCAGCCAGGTTCTTAGCGGAAACTCTGGAAACACCATATATTTT.

The V call is TRBV18, the J call TRBJ2-1; maybe TRBD2 (5 bases). Germline V CDR1 and CDR2: KGHSH, LQKENI. CDR3 size: 15 residues. Trimming removed 3 bases at V and 3 bases at J, with 12 bases between. The DNA for the CDR3 is TGTGCCAGCTCACCTGGCGGCGGGTTCTACAATGAGCAGTTCTTC. Residues: CASSPGGGFYNEQFF. The whole variable domain, remainder taken from reference TRBV18 and TRBJ2-1, is NAGVMQNPRHLVRRRGQEARLRCSPMKGHSHVYWYRQLPEEGLKFMVYLQKENIIDESGMPKERFSAEFPKEGPSILRIQQVVRGDSAAYFCASSPGGGFYNEQFFGPGTRLTVL.

This chain connects TRBV2 to TRBJ2-4, with D hard to call. Trimming took off 2 bases at V and 0 bases at J, with 11 bases between the two ends. Germline V gene lookup returns CDR1 SNHLY and CDR2 FYNNEI. CDR3 length: 16 amino acids. The CDR3 coding sequence is TGTGCCAGCAGTGAACCGACATCCCTAGCCAAAAACATTCAGTACTTC. Translation gives CASSEPTSLAKNIQYF.

The chain employs TRBV5-6 and TRBJ2-3, with 10 bases that match TRBD1. J was trimmed by 3 bases and V by 5 bases; bases with no gene match: 6. Looked up from germline, CDR1 is SGHDT and CDR2 is YYEEEE. This CDR3 is built from 15 residues. CDR3 sequence reads: CASSSRQGATDTQYF. CDR3 DNA sequence: TGTGCCAGCAGTAGTAGACAGGGGGCAACAGATACGCAGTATTTT.

The V and J genes are TRBV4-3 and TRBJ1-2; TRBD1 matches 7 bases. The V and J ends lost 4 bases and 4 bases, in that order; junction bases with no gene match: 3. The CDR3 runs to 13 residues. Per the germline V gene, CDR1 is LGHNA and CDR2 is YSLEER. The chain's CDR3 is CASSRRQGYGYTF. CDR3 coding DNA: TGCGCCAGCAGCCGTAGACAGGGCTATGGCTACACCTTC.

The chain is built from TRBV5-1 and TRBJ2-1, with TRBD2 matching 10 bases. With 4 bases clipped from V and 5 bases from J, the junction kept 15 bases outside the gene matches. The CDR3 totals 18 residues. Germline V lookup: CDR1 SGHRS, CDR2 YFSETQ. CDR3 DNA: TGCGCCAGCAGCCGAGACGCTAGCGGGAGTTTCCGGGACAATGAGCAGTTCTTC. Its protein is CASSRDASGSFRDNEQFF.

Only a few counts were recorded for this clone. This sequence joins TRBV30 and TRBJ2-7; D is undetermined. The length of the CDR3 is 12 residues. Germline CDR1 GTSNPN, CDR2 SVGIG (reference sequence). The ends were cut back, 2 bases at V and 6 bases at J, with 11 bases in the middle. Here the CDR3 reads CAWSKPGGEQYF. The CDR3 bases are TGTGCCTGGAGTAAACCCGGCGGCGAGCAGTACTTC.

Only a few counts were recorded for this clone. The V call is TRBV6-1, the J call TRBJ1-2; D is possibly TRBD1 (5 bases). Germline V gene lookup returns CDR1 MNHNS and CDR2 SASEGT. The CDR3 consists of 14 residues. V was shortened by 2 bases and J by 8 bases, with 15 bases between the two germline ends. This chain's CDR3 is CASSERGASRGYTF. The CDR3 DNA reads TGTGCCAGCAGTGAACGTGGGGCCTCTCGGGGCTACACCTTC.

The V and J genes are TRBV5-1 and TRBJ1-1; perhaps TRBD1 as D (5 bases). Germline-derived CDR1 and CDR2 are SGHRS and YFSETQ. The CDR3 has 15 residues. Trimming pared 4 bases from V and 6 bases from J, leaving 19 bases between. The CDR3 nucleotides read TGCGCCAGCAGCCGACAGCCTCGTCAAGAGTCTGAAGCTTTCTTT. Translating gives CASSRQPRQESEAFF.

V is TRBV5-1 and J is TRBJ1-4, with TRBD1 matching over 9 bases. Germline lookup yields CDR1 SGHRS and CDR2 YFSETQ. Losses at the gene ends were 4 bases for V and 0 bases for J; bases not matched to a gene: 7. This CDR3 spans 17 amino acids. CDR3 in DNA: TGCGCCAGCAGCCCGGGACAGGGACTTGCAACTAATGAAAAACTGTTTTTT. Amino acids: CASSPGQGLATNEKLFF. Looking up the rest from reference TRBV5-1 and TRBJ1-4 gives the full variable domain: KAGVTQTPRYLIKTRGQQVTLSCSPISGHRSVSWYQQTPGQGLQFLFEYFSETQRNKGNFPGRFSGRQFSNSRSEMNVSTLELGDSALYLCASSPGQGLATNEKLFFGSGTQLSVL.

V usage is TRBV6-6 and J usage is TRBJ2-7; 9 nucleotides align to TRBD2. V lost 5 bases and J lost 7; bases outside the gene matches: 9. The CDR3 runs 14 residues. The germline V gene encodes CDR1 MNHNY and CDR2 SVGAGI (reference sequence). This chain's CDR3 is CASSPIMSGGEQYF. The CDR3 coding sequence is TGTGCCAGCAGTCCCATCATGAGCGGGGGGGAGCAGTACTTC.

This sequence joins TRBV4-1 and TRBJ2-1; no clear D gene. Germline CDR1 and CDR2: MGHRA and YSYEKL. V was cut by 1 base and J by 0 bases, with 7 bases left in between. This CDR3 region has 15 residues. The CDR3 here is CASSQGPSSYNEQFF. DNA for the CDR3: TGCGCCAGCAGCCAAGGTCCGAGCTCCTACAATGAGCAGTTCTTC.

The chain is built from TRBV7-2 and TRBJ2-3, with 12 bases identical to TRBD2. Germline CDR1 and CDR2: SGHTA and FQGNSA. V was clipped by 2 bases and J by 0 bases; unmatched bases: 9. This CDR3 is built from 19 residues. CDR3 sequence reads: CASSLFGLAGGPSTDTQYF. The CDR3 DNA follows: TGTGCCAGCAGCTTATTTGGGCTAGCGGGGGGGCCTAGCACAGATACGCAGTATTTT. Full variable domain (rest looked up from reference TRBV7-2 and TRBJ2-3): GAGVSQSPSNKVTEKGKDVELRCDPISGHTALYWYRQSLGQGLEFLIYFQGNSAPDKSGLPSDRFSAERTGGSVSTLTIQRTQQEDSAVYLCASSLFGLAGGPSTDTQYFGPGTRLTVL.

The V and J genes are TRBV7-9 and TRBJ1-2; D ambiguous. Trimming left V 5 bases short and J 5 bases short, with 12 bases between. This CDR3 has 13 amino acids. Germline V gene lookup returns CDR1 SEHNR and CDR2 FQNEAQ (reference sequence). Here the CDR3 reads CASSAETIYGYTF. The CDR3 DNA reads as TGTGCCAGCAGCGCGGAGACCATTTATGGCTACACCTTC.

The V and J genes are TRBV6-5 and TRBJ2-7; 8 bases agree with TRBD1. Germline V gene sequence: CDR1 MNHEY, CDR2 SVGAGI. The V segment lost 7 bases and the J segment 4 bases; nucleotides outside the gene matches: 3. The CDR3 consists of 12 residues. The CDR3 here is CASTDRVYEQYF. The CDR3 DNA reads TGTGCCAGCACGGACAGGGTGTACGAGCAGTACTTC.

This chain's CDR3 is CASSLWLADNTDTQYF. The CDR3 DNA reads as TGTGCCAGCAGCCTATGGCTAGCGGACAACACAGATACGCAGTATTTT. The J gene is TRBJ2-3, the V gene TRBV7-2; 7 nucleotides match TRBD2. From germline, CDR1 is SGHTA and CDR2 FQGNSA. Trimming at V came to 5 bases and at J to 2 bases, leaving 10 bases not matched to a gene. There are 16 residues in the CDR3.

This chain connects TRBV9 to TRBJ1-6; D not certain. CDR3 size: 13 residues. V was cut by 2 bases and J by 8 bases, with 8 bases left in between. Germline CDR1 and CDR2: SGDLS and YYNGEE. DNA for the CDR3: TGTGCCAGCAGCGTGGGCGGGGATTCACCCCTCCACTTT. It specifies CASSVGGDSPLHF.

The chain carries TRBV6-1 and TRBJ2-5; D not certain. V lost 0 bases to trimming and J lost 5 bases, with 13 bases between them. The CDR3 loop spans 15 amino acids. The germline V gene has CDR1 MNHNS and CDR2 SASEGT. CDR3 bases: TGTGCCAGCAGTGAAGCACGGTCCCTGCGGGAGACCCAGTACTTC. It yields the protein CASSEARSLRETQYF.